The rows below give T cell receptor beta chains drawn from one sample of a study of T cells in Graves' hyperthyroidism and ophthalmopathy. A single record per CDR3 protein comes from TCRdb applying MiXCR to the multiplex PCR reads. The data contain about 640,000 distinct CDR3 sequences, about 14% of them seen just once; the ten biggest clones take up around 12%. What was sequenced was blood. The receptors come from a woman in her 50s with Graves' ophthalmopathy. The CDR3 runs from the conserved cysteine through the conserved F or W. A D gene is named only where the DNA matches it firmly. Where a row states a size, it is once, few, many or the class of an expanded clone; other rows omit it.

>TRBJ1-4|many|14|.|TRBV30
TGTGCCTGGAGCTACGGACGGGCTAATGAAAAACTGTTTTTT
CAWSYGRANEKLFF
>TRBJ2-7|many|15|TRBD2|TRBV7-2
TGTGCCAGCAGCTTAGAAGCGGGAGCGTCCTACGAGCAGTACTTC
CASSLEAGASYEQYF
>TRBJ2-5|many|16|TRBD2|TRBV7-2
TGTGCCAGCAGCTTAGTTCTAGCGGGAGGCTATGAGACCCAGTACTTC
CASSLVLAGGYETQYF
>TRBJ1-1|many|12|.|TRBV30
TGTGCCTGGAGTGTAACCGGCACTGAAGCTTTCTTT
CAWSVTGTEAFF
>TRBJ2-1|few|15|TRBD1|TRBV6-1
TGTGCCAGCAGTTTACAGGGGGCCCCAAACAATGAGCAGTTCTTC
CASSLQGAPNNEQFF
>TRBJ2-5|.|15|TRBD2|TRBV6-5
TGTGCCAGCAGTTACGTAGCGGGAGTTGGAAAGACCCAGTACTTC
CASSYVAGVGKTQYF
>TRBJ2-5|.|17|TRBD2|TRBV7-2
TGTGCCAGCAGCGCAGAAATAGCTAGCGGGAGGTTGGAGACCCAGTACTTC
CASSAEIASGRLETQYF
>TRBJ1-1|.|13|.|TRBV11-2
TGTGCCAGCAGCCAGAAAAGAAACACTGAAGCTTTCTTT
CASSQKRNTEAFF
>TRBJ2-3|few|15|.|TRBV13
TGTGCCAGCAGCCTCCAGACTAGAAACACAGATACGCAGTATTTT
CASSLQTRNTDTQYF
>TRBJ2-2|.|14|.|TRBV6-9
TGTGCCAGCAGTTACGCTAGGGGTGGGCTTGAGCTGTTTTTT
CASSYARGGLELFF
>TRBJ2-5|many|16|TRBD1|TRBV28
TGTGCCAGCAGTTTATTCCAGGGGACAGTCCAAGAGACCCAGTACTTC
CASSLFQGTVQETQYF
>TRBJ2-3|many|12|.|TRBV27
TGTGCCAGCAGCTCCCGCACAGATACGCAGTATTTT
CASSSRTDTQYF
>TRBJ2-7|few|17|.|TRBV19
TGTGCCAGTAGTACGGTTCGGGCTCCCCGGAAATCCTACGAGCAGTACTTC
CASSTVRAPRKSYEQYF
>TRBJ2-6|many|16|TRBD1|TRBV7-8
TGTGCCAGCAGCGAACAGGGGGTCCCTGGGGCCAACGTCCTGACTTTC
CASSEQGVPGANVLTF
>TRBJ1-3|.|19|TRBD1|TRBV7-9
TGTGCCAGCAACAGGGGGGGCAGGGGGCCTGAATCCTCTGGAAACACCATATATTTT
CASNRGGRGPESSGNTIYF
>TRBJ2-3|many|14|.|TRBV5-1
TGCGCCAGCAGCTTACGCTCCGGCACAGATACGCAGTATTTT
CASSLRSGTDTQYF
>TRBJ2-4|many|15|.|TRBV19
TGTGCCAGTAGTATAGCGGGGACCGCCAAAAACATTCAGTACTTC
CASSIAGTAKNIQYF
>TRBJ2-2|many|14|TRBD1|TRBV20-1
TGCAGTGCTAGAGGCGACAGGGGGACCGGGGAGCTGTTTTTT
CSARGDRGTGELFF
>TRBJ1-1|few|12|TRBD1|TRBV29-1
TGCAGTATAGACGGAGGGGGCGCTTCTGCTTTCTTT
CSIDGGGASAFF